The clone carrying this T cell receptor beta chain showed up just a few times. Its target is not known. Once obtained from cultured CD4+ T cells, the DNA was sequenced using the Oncomine TCR Beta short-read assay. Cultures of CD4+ T cells served as the source for extracting genomic DNA. TCRdb re-analysed the PCR reads in MiXCR, keeping a single row per CDR3 protein. The sample carries over 4,500 distinct CDR3 sequences, more than 25% recorded once. The sample belongs to a study of vaccination and CD4 T cells after COVID-19. Turning to the study itself: Control cultures, each given a CEFX pool, an HIV-1 Nef pool, or no peptide, were included.

General study findings and limits: The great majority, 304 of 307 vaccine-specific clones, proved spike mono-reactive in convalescent patients.

Treatment specified: roughly 10-day PBMC culture with coronavirus spike peptide pools or control peptides (ViraFEST assay). CD4+ T-cell collection from the unexposed donor predated the COVID-19 pandemic (2011-2018). Deletions cut 2 bases from V and 2 bases from J, with 8 bases between. This CDR3 spans 14 amino acids. Germline V gene sequence: CDR1 MRHNA, CDR2 SNTAGT. The sequenced material came from CD4+ T cells from blood, cultured in vitro. The chain joins TRBV6-4 to TRBJ2-3, with a possible D match to TRBD2 (7 bases). The clonotype was recovered from a human donor in good health. The CDR3 loop reads CASSDGGATDTQYF. CDR3 in DNA: TGTGCCAGCAGTGACGGGGGGGCCACAGATACGCAGTATTTT.